A single sample is the source of the 6 T cell receptor beta chains below, sequenced in a study of post-analysis software for immune sequencing data. Notes on the study in general: When patients were compared with controls, 4 or 5 TRBV segments were more frequent, TRBV5-6, TRBV5-1 and TRBV20-1 among them.

TCR beta cDNA libraries included unique molecular identifiers. In TCRdb, the PCR reads were re-called with MiXCR into one record per CDR3 protein. The table shows around 400,000 distinct CDR3 sequences, with approximately 33% occurring only once. The antigens of these receptors remain unknown. Sample: blood. Receptors originate from a girl aged 10 to 17 with multiple sclerosis.

This clonotype appeared a few times. The chain recombines TRBV5-1 with TRBJ2-5; possible D gene TRBD1, 6 bases. CDR1 is SGHRS, CDR2 YFSETQ, per germline. The CDR3 is 14 amino acids. V was pared by 4 bases and J by 1 base, with 11 bases between. In DNA form, the CDR3 reads TGCGCCAGCAGCCCCCACAGGGCCCAAGAGACCCAGTACTTC. This sequence encodes CASSPHRAQETQYF.

V gene TRBV4-1 combines with J gene TRBJ1-4, with TRBD1 identical over 10 bases. The germline V gene encodes CDR1 MGHRA and CDR2 YSYEKL. V lost 4 bases, J lost 8 bases, and 7 bases stayed unmatched. CDR3 size: 15 residues. The CDR3 protein is CASSLAGQGDEKLFF. The CDR3 DNA reads TGCGCCAGCAGCCTTGCCGGACAGGGGGACGAAAAACTGTTTTTT.

This clonotype was recorded a few times. The rearrangement joins TRBV20-1 to TRBJ1-5; D remains ambiguous. This CDR3 is 13 amino acids long. Germline CDR1 and CDR2: DFQATT and SNEGSKA (reference sequence). Trimming shortened V by 4 bases and J by 0 bases, and 7 bases separated the two germline ends. CDR3 coding DNA: TGCAGTGCTAAAGACGGTAGCAATCAGCCCCAGCATTTT. Translating gives CSAKDGSNQPQHF.

This chain uses TRBV30 with TRBJ2-7; D not certain. The CDR3 consists of 11 residues. Germline V gene data show CDR1 as GTSNPN and CDR2 as SVGIG (reference sequence). V gave up 4 bases and J gave up 2 bases, with 6 bases separating them. The CDR3 spells CAWTKTYEQYF. CDR3 sequence (DNA): TGTGCCTGGACAAAAACCTACGAGCAGTACTTC.

This clonotype was seen a few times. The chain links TRBV12-3 or TRBV12-4 to TRBJ1-5, with TRBD1 identical over 8 bases. The CDR3 sequence is 14 residues long. The junction had 5 bases not matched to a gene; V was cut back by 7 bases and J by 3 bases. This chain's CDR3 is CASNTQGANQPQHF. The CDR3 DNA sequence: TGTGCCAGCAATACTCAGGGGGCCAATCAGCCCCAGCATTTT.

The chain is built from TRBV6-5 and TRBJ1-4; D is ambiguous. With 1 base removed from V and 0 bases from J, the gap between germline ends came to 6 bases. Germline V gene lookup returns CDR1 MNHEY and CDR2 SVGAGI. This CDR3 region has 15 residues. The CDR3 DNA reads as TGTGCCAGCAGTTACTTCCCACCAACTAATGAAAAACTGTTTTTT. This encodes CASSYFPPTNEKLFF.